This TCR beta chain was sequenced in a study of cytomegalovirus exposure and HLA in healthy donors. The PCR ran on 60 Vbeta and 13 Jbeta primers. TCRdb's table, derived via immunoSEQ multiplex PCR, lists solely in-frame clones and lacks some. Counted here are about 240,000 clones, over 70% occurring once; the ten biggest clones make up 8%. The germline gives CDR1 SEHNR, CDR2 FQNEAQ (reference sequence). This CDR3 is 12 amino acids long. Deletions cut 5 bases from V and 5 bases from J, with 9 bases between. The TCR comes from a woman aged 60-75 years in good health and CMV-seropositive. The sequenced material came from PBMCs. The chain recombines TRBV7-9 with TRBJ1-1; D is ambiguous. CDR3 sequence reads: CASSRGFTEAFF. In nucleotides, the CDR3 is TGTGCCAGCAGCCGAGGGTTTACTGAAGCTTTCTTT.